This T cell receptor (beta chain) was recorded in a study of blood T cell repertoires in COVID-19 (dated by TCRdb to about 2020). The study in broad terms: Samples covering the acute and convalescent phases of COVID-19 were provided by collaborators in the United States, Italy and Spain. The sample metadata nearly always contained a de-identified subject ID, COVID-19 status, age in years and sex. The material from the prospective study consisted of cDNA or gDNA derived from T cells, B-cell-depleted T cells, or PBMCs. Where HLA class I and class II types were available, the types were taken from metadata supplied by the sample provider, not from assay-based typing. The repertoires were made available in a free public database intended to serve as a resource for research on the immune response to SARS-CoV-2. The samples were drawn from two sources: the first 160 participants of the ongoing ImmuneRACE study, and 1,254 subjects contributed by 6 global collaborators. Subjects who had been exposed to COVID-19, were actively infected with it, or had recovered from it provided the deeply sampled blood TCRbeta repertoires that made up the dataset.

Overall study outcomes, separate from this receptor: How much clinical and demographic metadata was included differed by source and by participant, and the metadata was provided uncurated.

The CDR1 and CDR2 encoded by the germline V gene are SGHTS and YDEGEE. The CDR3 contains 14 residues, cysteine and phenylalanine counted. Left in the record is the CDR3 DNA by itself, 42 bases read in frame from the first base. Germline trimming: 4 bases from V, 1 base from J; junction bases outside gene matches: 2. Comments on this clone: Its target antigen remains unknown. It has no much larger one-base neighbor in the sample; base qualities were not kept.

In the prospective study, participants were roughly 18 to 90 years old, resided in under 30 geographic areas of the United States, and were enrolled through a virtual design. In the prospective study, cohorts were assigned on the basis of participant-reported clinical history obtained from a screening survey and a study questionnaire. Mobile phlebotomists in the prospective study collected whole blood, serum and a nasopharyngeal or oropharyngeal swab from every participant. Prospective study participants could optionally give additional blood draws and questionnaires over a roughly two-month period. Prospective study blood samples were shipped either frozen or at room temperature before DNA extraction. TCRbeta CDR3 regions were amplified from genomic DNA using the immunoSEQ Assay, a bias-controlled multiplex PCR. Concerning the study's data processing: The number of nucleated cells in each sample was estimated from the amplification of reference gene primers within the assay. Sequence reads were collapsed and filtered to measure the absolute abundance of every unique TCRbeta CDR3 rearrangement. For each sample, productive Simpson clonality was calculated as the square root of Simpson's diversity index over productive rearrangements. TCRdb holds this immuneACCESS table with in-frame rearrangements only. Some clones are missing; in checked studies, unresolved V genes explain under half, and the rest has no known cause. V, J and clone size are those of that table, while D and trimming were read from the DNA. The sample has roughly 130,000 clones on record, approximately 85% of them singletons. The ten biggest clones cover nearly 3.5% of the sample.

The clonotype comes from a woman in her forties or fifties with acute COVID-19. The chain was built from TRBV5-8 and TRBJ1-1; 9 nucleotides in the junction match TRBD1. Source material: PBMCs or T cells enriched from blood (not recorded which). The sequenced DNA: TGTGCCAGCAGCGGGGGACAGGGGAACACTGAAGCTTTCTTT. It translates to CASSGGQGNTEAFF.